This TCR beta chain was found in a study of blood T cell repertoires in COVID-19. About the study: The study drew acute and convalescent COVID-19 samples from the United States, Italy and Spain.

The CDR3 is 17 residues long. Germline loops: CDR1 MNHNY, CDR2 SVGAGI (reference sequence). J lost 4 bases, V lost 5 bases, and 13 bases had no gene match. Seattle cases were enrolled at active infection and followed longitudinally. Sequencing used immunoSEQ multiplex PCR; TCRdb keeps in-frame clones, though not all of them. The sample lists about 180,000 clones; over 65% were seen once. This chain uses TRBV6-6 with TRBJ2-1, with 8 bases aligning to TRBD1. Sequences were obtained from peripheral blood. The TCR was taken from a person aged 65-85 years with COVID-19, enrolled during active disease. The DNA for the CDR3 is TGTGCCAGCAGTCGTACTGACAGGGGCCTTGTATACAATGAGCAGTTCTTC. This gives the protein CASSRTDRGLVYNEQFF.